What follows describes a single T cell receptor beta chain. Its antigen is unidentified. The data stem from a study of glioma-infiltrating T cells after dendritic cell vaccination. Study summary: Samples are from glioblastoma patients in Phase I and II dendritic cell vaccine trials. Patients received three intradermal dendritic cell vaccine injections at biweekly intervals. Findings and limits, study-wide: The cohort had few patients with full blood and tumor sets.

Amplification used 60 V beta primers and 13 J beta primers. Clones were read by immunoSEQ multiplex PCR, and TCRdb kept only the in-frame ones, dropping some. This table holds more than 100,000 clones, roughly 79% found once. J lost 4 bases, V lost 4 bases, and 6 bases had no gene match. This CDR3 comprises 15 residues. CDR1 is WSHSY and CDR2 is SAAADI in the germline V gene. The V and J genes are TRBV10-2 and TRBJ1-4; 7 nucleotides match TRBD1. Here the sequenced sample was blood, taken before dendritic cell vaccination. The TCR sequence derives from a human donor with glioblastoma. The CDR3 DNA reads TGCGCCAGCAGTGGCGGGACAGCCATTAATGAAAAACTGTTTTTT. Translating gives CASSGGTAINEKLFF.